This TCR beta chain was captured by sequencing in a study of neurological immune-mediated disorders. From the 5' RACE reads, TCRdb called clonotypes with MiXCR, one entry per CDR3 protein. The data hold some 95,000 distinct CDR3 sequences, with 3.5% to 4% observed a single time. This clonotype was counted between two and nine times. The antigen is undetermined. Trimming took 0 bases from V and 4 from J, leaving 6 bases between them. In germline, CDR1 is MNHEY, CDR2 SVGEGT. This CDR3 is 13 amino acids long. Whole-study results and caveats: The study found the most TCR clonal expansion in HTLV-1-associated myelopathy and the least in multiple sclerosis, below healthy controls.

Libraries used 2 million unsorted PBMCs kept frozen in RNAlater. This TCR derives from a woman under 30 with multiple sclerosis. V and J are TRBV6-2 or TRBV6-3 and TRBJ1-1; unclear D gene. The sample was PBMCs. CDR3 bases: TGTGCCAGCAGTTACTCATTGATCACTGAAGCTTTCTTT. Translating it yields CASSYSLITEAFF.